The text below deals with one T cell receptor (beta chain). One entry per CDR3 protein results from TCRdb running MiXCR on the 5' RACE reads. Here the sample spans around 190,000 distinct CDR3 sequences, roughly 18% being singletons. The sample belongs to a study of T-cell memory formation after mild COVID-19. Germline CDR1 MNHNS, CDR2 SASEGT. V dropped 8 bases and J dropped 6; count of bases not matched to a gene: 10. The CDR3 has 13 residues. The receptor was isolated from a man aged 18-30 years who had mild COVID-19 (a few samples of this study predate the infection). Cell type and time point are not known. The J gene is TRBJ2-7, the V gene TRBV6-1; 7 nucleotides align to TRBD2. The sample comprised PBMCs or a T cell subset sorted from them (not recorded which). The CDR3 sequence is CASLSSGGVEQYF. In DNA form, the CDR3 reads TGTGCCAGCCTTTCGTCGGGGGGTGTCGAGCAGTACTTC.